This is a list of T cell receptor beta chains from one sample in a study of PD-L1 blockade in urothelial cancer. Assay: immunoSEQ multiplex PCR; the TCRdb copy retains only in-frame clones and omits some. The sample records just over 35,000 clones, roughly 84% being singletons. The input for sequencing was PBMCs, taken around atezolizumab (anti-PD-L1) treatment. These receptors all stem from a man aged 40-49 years with urothelial cancer. Each CDR3 is given with its conserved first and last residue. A D gene is named only where the DNA matches it firmly. Clone size, where shown, is once, few, many, or a class for clones that have expanded.

V gene: TRBV7-7; D gene: TRBD2; J gene: TRBJ2-5; clone size: -; CDR3 DNA: TGTGCTAGCAGCCGGGGGGGCCTGGGGCAAGAGACCCAGTACTTC; CDR3 protein: CASSRGGLGQETQYF
V gene: TRBV28; D gene: TRBD1; J gene: TRBJ2-2; clone size: once; CDR3 DNA: TGTGCCAGCAGTTTACAAGGGACAGGTCTCGGGGAGCTGTTTTTT; CDR3 protein: CASSLQGTGLGELFF
V gene: TRBV9; D gene: TRBD2; J gene: TRBJ2-5; clone size: -; CDR3 DNA: TGTGCCAGCAGCGTAGATACCAGCGGGAGTGGAGAGACCCAGTACTTC; CDR3 protein: CASSVDTSGSGETQYF
V gene: TRBV13; D gene: TRBD2; J gene: TRBJ2-3; clone size: -; CDR3 DNA: TGTGCCAGCAGCTTGGGCGGGAGGTACACAGATACGCAGTATTTT; CDR3 protein: CASSLGGRYTDTQYF
V gene: TRBV19; D gene: TRBD1; J gene: TRBJ2-4; clone size: -; CDR3 DNA: TGTGCCAGTAGTATGCGGGGACAGGGGGCAGCCAAAAACATTCAGTACTTC; CDR3 protein: CASSMRGQGAAKNIQYF
V gene: TRBV9; D gene: TRBD2; J gene: TRBJ2-5; clone size: -; CDR3 DNA: TGTGCCAGCACCACCGGGACTAGCCCAGAGACCCAGTACTTC; CDR3 protein: CASTTGTSPETQYF
V gene: TRBV2; D gene: -; J gene: TRBJ2-1; clone size: -; CDR3 DNA: TGTGCCAGCAGTGAAGTGGGAGGTCCCGTCAATGAGCAGTTCTTC; CDR3 protein: CASSEVGGPVNEQFF
V gene: TRBV29-1; D gene: TRBD2; J gene: TRBJ2-2; clone size: once; CDR3 DNA: TGCAGCACAACTGCGGGGGGGACCGGGGAGCTGTTTTTT; CDR3 protein: CSTTAGGTGELFF
V gene: TRBV6-5; D gene: -; J gene: TRBJ2-7; clone size: -; CDR3 DNA: TGTGCCAGCAGCCCCTCGACAATTGCCTCCTACGAGCAGTACTTC; CDR3 protein: CASSPSTIASYEQYF
V gene: TRBV10-3; D gene: TRBD2; J gene: TRBJ2-3; clone size: -; CDR3 DNA: TGTGCCATCAGTCTAGCGGGAGGAGATACGCAGTATTTT; CDR3 protein: CAISLAGGDTQYF
V gene: TRBV5-1; D gene: -; J gene: TRBJ1-2; clone size: once; CDR3 DNA: TGCGCCAGCAGCTTACACCGTTTCGACTATGGCTACACCTTC; CDR3 protein: CASSLHRFDYGYTF
V gene: TRBV6-1; D gene: TRBD2; J gene: TRBJ2-1; clone size: -; CDR3 DNA: TGTGCCAGCAGCCCTACTAGCGGGACTCACAATGAGCAGTTCTTC; CDR3 protein: CASSPTSGTHNEQFF
V gene: TRBV5-1; D gene: -; J gene: TRBJ2-7; clone size: -; CDR3 DNA: TGCGCCAGCAGGGGTACCGGGACACCAACCTACGAGCAGTACTTC; CDR3 protein: CASRGTGTPTYEQYF
V gene: TRBV5-1; D gene: TRBD1; J gene: TRBJ1-4; clone size: -; CDR3 DNA: TGCGCCAGCAGCCCCCTAGACAGGGACGATGAAAAACTGTTTTTT; CDR3 protein: CASSPLDRDDEKLFF
V gene: TRBV7-9; D gene: -; J gene: TRBJ1-2; clone size: few; CDR3 DNA: TGTGCCAGCAGCAGGGGGGGCGGGTCCTCATTTTCTAACTATGGCTACACCTTC; CDR3 protein: CASSRGGGSSFSNYGYTF
V gene: TRBV5-6; D gene: TRBD1; J gene: TRBJ2-7; clone size: -; CDR3 DNA: TGTGCCAGCAGCTCAGACAGGGAGATCTACGAGCAGTACTTC; CDR3 protein: CASSSDREIYEQYF
V gene: TRBV28; D gene: TRBD2; J gene: TRBJ2-7; clone size: -; CDR3 DNA: TGTGCCAGCGGGGTAGTAGCGGGTAACGAGCAGTACTTC; CDR3 protein: CASGVVAGNEQYF
V gene: TRBV7-9; D gene: TRBD1; J gene: TRBJ1-2; clone size: few; CDR3 DNA: TGTGCCAGCAGCTTAGGAAGACAGGGGAAGCCTGGCTACACCTTC; CDR3 protein: CASSLGRQGKPGYTF
V gene: TRBV2; D gene: TRBD2; J gene: TRBJ2-1; clone size: -; CDR3 DNA: TGTGCCAGCAGCCTGGGACTAGCGGGAGATGAGCAGTTCTTC; CDR3 protein: CASSLGLAGDEQFF
V gene: TRBV18; D gene: TRBD2; J gene: TRBJ2-1; clone size: -; CDR3 DNA: TGTGCCAGCTCACCACAGTTGACTAGCGGGAGTTCCTACAATGAGCAGTTCTTC; CDR3 protein: CASSPQLTSGSSYNEQFF
V gene: TRBV28; D gene: TRBD2; J gene: TRBJ2-3; clone size: -; CDR3 DNA: TGTGCCAGCAGTCCACCTAGCGGGCTCACAGATACGCAGTATTTT; CDR3 protein: CASSPPSGLTDTQYF
V gene: TRBV7-9; D gene: -; J gene: TRBJ1-1; clone size: -; CDR3 DNA: TGTGCCAGCAGCCTCGGGGGGGTAACTGAAGCTTTCTTT; CDR3 protein: CASSLGGVTEAFF
V gene: TRBV5-1; D gene: -; J gene: TRBJ2-3; clone size: -; CDR3 DNA: TGCGCCAGCAGCTTGTCCGGCGGAGCCACAGATACGCAGTATTTT; CDR3 protein: CASSLSGGATDTQYF
V gene: TRBV19; D gene: -; J gene: TRBJ2-7; clone size: -; CDR3 DNA: TGTGCCAGTACCCAATCGCTCGCGAACTCCTACGAGCAGTACTTC; CDR3 protein: CASTQSLANSYEQYF
V gene: TRBV7-9; D gene: TRBD1; J gene: TRBJ1-4; clone size: -; CDR3 DNA: TGTGCCAGCAGCCCCGGGACAGTTAATGAAAAACTGTTTTTT; CDR3 protein: CASSPGTVNEKLFF
V gene: TRBV11-3; D gene: -; J gene: TRBJ2-5; clone size: -; CDR3 DNA: TGTGCCAGCAGCTTAGGGGTACACGGGGAGGAGACCCAGTACTTC; CDR3 protein: CASSLGVHGEETQYF
V gene: TRBV11-3; D gene: -; J gene: TRBJ2-3; clone size: -; CDR3 DNA: TGTGCCAGCAGCTTAGTTCTCGGCGGGGAGGAGAGGGATACGCAGTATTTT; CDR3 protein: CASSLVLGGEERDTQYF
V gene: TRBV10-3; D gene: -; J gene: TRBJ1-4; clone size: -; CDR3 DNA: TGTGCCATCAGTGACGGGGACAACTTCAAGCCTAAAGAAAAACTGTTTTTT; CDR3 protein: CAISDGDNFKPKEKLFF
V gene: TRBV5-4; D gene: -; J gene: TRBJ1-1; clone size: -; CDR3 DNA: TGTGCCAGCAGCATCCAGGGCATGAACACTGAAGCTTTCTTT; CDR3 protein: CASSIQGMNTEAFF
V gene: TRBV6-1; D gene: TRBD1; J gene: TRBJ2-2; clone size: medium-sized; CDR3 DNA: TGTGCCAGCAGCCACGGGACAGTCGGCGGGGAGCTGTTTTTT; CDR3 protein: CASSHGTVGGELFF
V gene: TRBV27; D gene: -; J gene: TRBJ1-2; clone size: -; CDR3 DNA: TGTGCCAGCACCGCGAGGGCGGGGGCGGACTATGGCTACACCTTC; CDR3 protein: CASTARAGADYGYTF
V gene: TRBV28; D gene: -; J gene: TRBJ2-5; clone size: -; CDR3 DNA: TGTGCCAGCACGGGTTCCCGGAGAGGGACCCAGTACTTC; CDR3 protein: CASTGSRRGTQYF
V gene: TRBV19; D gene: -; J gene: TRBJ1-1; clone size: -; CDR3 DNA: TGTGCCAGTAGTATAGATGAACAAACCGAAGCTTTCTTT; CDR3 protein: CASSIDEQTEAFF
V gene: TRBV2; D gene: -; J gene: TRBJ1-2; clone size: -; CDR3 DNA: TGTGCCAGCGAACCCCAGAGGGGAGGAAATGGCTACACCTTC; CDR3 protein: CASEPQRGGNGYTF
V gene: TRBV6-1; D gene: -; J gene: TRBJ2-3; clone size: -; CDR3 DNA: TGTGCCAGCTCCCATTCAGATACGCAGTATTTT; CDR3 protein: CASSHSDTQYF
V gene: TRBV4-2; D gene: TRBD2; J gene: TRBJ2-1; clone size: -; CDR3 DNA: TGTGCCAGCAGCCTGGGACTAGCGGAGAACAATGAGCAGTTCTTC; CDR3 protein: CASSLGLAENNEQFF
V gene: TRBV4-3; D gene: -; J gene: TRBJ1-2; clone size: -; CDR3 DNA: TGCGCCAGCAGCCAGGGGGGGTCAAACTATGGCTACACCTTC; CDR3 protein: CASSQGGSNYGYTF
V gene: TRBV4-1; D gene: -; J gene: TRBJ2-1; clone size: -; CDR3 DNA: TGCGCCAGCAGCCGAAGGATAGGAGGCTCCTCCAATGAGCAGTTCTTC; CDR3 protein: CASSRRIGGSSNEQFF
V gene: TRBV28; D gene: TRBD2; J gene: TRBJ2-7; clone size: few; CDR3 DNA: TGTGCCAGCAGCAAACTAGCGGGGGACCTCTACGAGCAGTACTTC; CDR3 protein: CASSKLAGDLYEQYF
V gene: TRBV19; D gene: TRBD1; J gene: TRBJ1-1; clone size: -; CDR3 DNA: TGTGCCAGTATTTCATCCGGACAGGGGGGCACGATGAGAACTGAAGCTTTCTTT; CDR3 protein: CASISSGQGGTMRTEAFF
V gene: TRBV29-1; D gene: -; J gene: TRBJ2-1; clone size: -; CDR3 DNA: TGCAGCGCGGGGGATGAGCAGTTCTTC; CDR3 protein: CSAGDEQFF
V gene: TRBV30; D gene: -; J gene: TRBJ1-4; clone size: -; CDR3 DNA: TGTGCCTGGAGTCTAAACAGGGTCCGCGGGGAAAAACTGTTTTTT; CDR3 protein: CAWSLNRVRGEKLFF
V gene: TRBV28; D gene: -; J gene: TRBJ1-2; clone size: once; CDR3 DNA: TGTGCCAGCAGTCGATTAAACGAGGATGGCTACACCTTC; CDR3 protein: CASSRLNEDGYTF
V gene: TRBV28; D gene: TRBD2; J gene: TRBJ2-7; clone size: -; CDR3 DNA: TGTGCCAGCCAGGGGGCTAGCGGGAGTTACGAGCAGTACTTC; CDR3 protein: CASQGASGSYEQYF
V gene: TRBV6-5; D gene: -; J gene: TRBJ1-1; clone size: -; CDR3 DNA: TGTGCCAGCACGGGGCGGTGGGAGGGGAACACTGAAGCTTTCTTT; CDR3 protein: CASTGRWEGNTEAFF
V gene: TRBV19; D gene: -; J gene: TRBJ1-5; clone size: -; CDR3 DNA: TGTGCCAGTAGTATAGTCCTAGTAAGCAATCAGCCCCAGCATTTT; CDR3 protein: CASSIVLVSNQPQHF
V gene: TRBV6-1; D gene: -; J gene: TRBJ1-5; clone size: -; CDR3 DNA: TGTGCCAGTCGACTTGATTATAGCAATCAGCCCCAGCATTTT; CDR3 protein: CASRLDYSNQPQHF
V gene: TRBV27; D gene: TRBD2; J gene: TRBJ2-2; clone size: -; CDR3 DNA: TGTGCCAGCAGAGTAGCGGGAGGCCCATACACCGGGGAGCTGTTTTTT; CDR3 protein: CASRVAGGPYTGELFF
V gene: TRBV5-1; D gene: TRBD1; J gene: TRBJ2-5; clone size: -; CDR3 DNA: TGCGCCAGCAGTTCACCGGGACAGGGGTTGGCGAAGACCCAGTACTTC; CDR3 protein: CASSSPGQGLAKTQYF
V gene: TRBV4-1; D gene: -; J gene: TRBJ2-3; clone size: -; CDR3 DNA: TGCGCCAGCAGCCAAGATCCTAGAACAGATACGCAGTATTTT; CDR3 protein: CASSQDPRTDTQYF
V gene: TRBV19; D gene: -; J gene: TRBJ1-3; clone size: -; CDR3 DNA: TGTGCCAGTAGTATAGGACGGGGCTCTGGAAACACCATATATTTT; CDR3 protein: CASSIGRGSGNTIYF
V gene: TRBV29-1; D gene: TRBD1; J gene: TRBJ2-1; clone size: -; CDR3 DNA: TGCAGCGTCGGGGGACAGGGGGAGTTACACGAGCAGTTCTTC; CDR3 protein: CSVGGQGELHEQFF